The clone carrying this T cell receptor beta chain has a single count. The data derive from a study of blood T cell repertoires in COVID-19. In the authors' workflow: Estimation of nucleated cell counts was performed using reference gene primer amplification. Method: immunoSEQ multiplex PCR; TCRdb's copy keeps in-frame clones and lacks some. That table gives V, J and clone size, and the DNA gave D and trimming. The sample lists 200,000 or so clones, about four fifths occurring once. The sample consisted of peripheral blood. The receptor was isolated from a woman in her thirties or forties with acute or convalescent COVID-19.

The CDR3 sequence is CASSLIFTGGDEQFF. Written as DNA, the CDR3 is TGTGCCAGCAGCCTCATTTTCACGGGGGGAGATGAGCAGTTCTTC. The V gene is TRBV14, the J gene TRBJ2-1, with TRBD2 matching over 7 bases. Germline V gene data show CDR1 as SGHDN and CDR2 as FVKESK. V lost 4 bases and J lost 8; bases outside the gene matches: 11. The CDR3 covers 15 residues.